What follows are 13 T cell receptor beta chains derived from one specimen sequenced in a study of T-cell memory formation after mild COVID-19. Via MiXCR, TCRdb re-called the 5' RACE reads, giving one row per CDR3 protein. The sample records fewer than 650,000 distinct CDR3 sequences, roughly a fifth being singletons. Sequencing was performed on PBMCs or a T cell subset sorted from them (not recorded which). These receptors were collected from an adult woman who had mild COVID-19 (a few samples of this study predate the infection). Cell type and time point are not known.

This clonotype was detected a few times. The chain recombines TRBV19 with TRBJ1-1; D not certain. Trimming pared 5 bases from V and 1 base from J, leaving 11 bases between. The CDR3 loop spans 14 amino acids. The germline V gene has CDR1 LNHDA and CDR2 SQIVND (reference sequence). Here the CDR3 DNA reads TGTGCCAGTAGTTTCAGACACGGGAACACTGAAGCTTTCTTT. Its translation is CASSFRHGNTEAFF.

The table lists this clonotype with a few counts. The chain couples TRBV4-1 to TRBJ2-7; D might be TRBD1 (7 bases). Germline values: CDR1 MGHRA, CDR2 YSYEKL. Trimming cost V 1 base and J 1 base, with 14 bases left between them. This CDR3 spans 16 amino acids. CDR3 bases: TGCGCCAGCAGCCAAGCCGGGTCAGGGGGGTCCTACGAGCAGTACTTC. This translates into CASSQAGSGGSYEQYF.

The J gene is TRBJ1-2, the V gene TRBV5-1, with 9 nucleotides matching TRBD1. The CDR3 is 14 amino acids. V gave up 0 bases and J gave up 7 bases; unmatched junction bases: 4. The germline V gene encodes CDR1 SGHRS and CDR2 YFSETQ. The CDR3, as DNA: TGCGCCAGCAGCTTGGAACAGGGGGCGTTTGGCTACACCTTC. Amino acid sequence: CASSLEQGAFGYTF.

This clonotype was seen a handful of times. The rearrangement links TRBV4-1 to TRBJ1-3; D uncertain. Between the trimmed V and J ends, which lost 4 bases and 0 bases, there was a span of 13 bases. Looked up from germline, CDR1 is MGHRA and CDR2 is YSYEKL. This CDR3 contains 16 residues. CDR3 coding DNA: TGCGCCAGCAGCCTCGAATCTGCGAACTCTGGAAACACCATATATTTT. Translation: CASSLESANSGNTIYF.

The table lists this clonotype with a few counts. J is TRBJ2-2 and V is TRBV7-9; D possibly corresponds to TRBD2 (6 bases). Trimming shortened V by 4 bases and J by 1 base, and 13 bases separated the two germline ends. The CDR3 contains 16 residues. CDR1 is SEHNR and CDR2 is FQNEAQ in the germline V gene (reference sequence). CDR3 coding DNA: TGTGCCAGCAGCTCCAGGGAGGCGGGGAACACCGGGGAGCTGTTTTTT. This encodes CASSSREAGNTGELFF.

This chain connects TRBV5-6 to TRBJ2-6, with 7 nucleotides matching TRBD1. CDR1 SGHDT and CDR2 YYEEEE come from the germline V gene. Unmatched junction bases numbered 6, after V lost 0 bases and J lost 0 bases. The CDR3 covers 18 residues. The chain's CDR3 is CASSLVPRGTSGANVLTF. The CDR3 DNA follows: TGTGCCAGCAGCTTGGTTCCCAGGGGGACCTCTGGGGCCAACGTCCTGACTTTC.

The chain recombines TRBV10-3 with TRBJ2-5; unclear D gene. The V and J ends lost 2 bases and 0 bases respectively, with 4 bases between them. Germline V CDR1 and CDR2: ENHRY, SYGVKD. The CDR3 spans 13 residues. CDR3 sequence (DNA): TGTGCCATCAGTGAGACATACCAAGAGACCCAGTACTTC. It encodes CAISETYQETQYF.

There are a few counts of this clonotype. This sequence joins TRBV6-6 and TRBJ2-7, with 7 bases fitting TRBD1. V gave up 6 bases and J gave up 1 base; unmatched junction bases: 6. Looked up from germline, CDR1 is MNHNY and CDR2 is SVGAGI (reference sequence). The length of the CDR3 is 14 residues. In DNA form, the CDR3 reads TGTGCCAGCAGGGGACAGCCGCCTTCCTACGAGCAGTACTTC. Residues: CASRGQPPSYEQYF.

This clonotype came up many times. The chain joins TRBV2 to TRBJ2-1; TRBD2 aligns across 8 bases. V lost 6 bases and J lost 0; bases outside the gene matches: 4. Germline V gene data show CDR1 as SNHLY and CDR2 as FYNNEI. This CDR3 spans 15 amino acids. The CDR3 region is CASRPTSGSYNEQFF. CDR3 sequence (DNA): TGTGCCAGCAGACCAACTAGCGGCTCCTACAATGAGCAGTTCTTC.

The chain recombines TRBV7-9 with TRBJ1-1; D remains ambiguous. V gave up 5 bases and J gave up 1 base, with 14 bases separating them. The CDR3 has 15 residues. Germline V gene sequence: CDR1 SEHNR, CDR2 FQNEAQ (reference sequence). The CDR3 sequence: CASSPLEAPNTEAFF. In nucleotides, the CDR3 is TGTGCCAGCAGCCCGCTCGAGGCCCCGAACACTGAAGCTTTCTTT.

The chain joins TRBV20-1 to TRBJ1-2; 8 nucleotides agree with TRBD1. Germline V gene sequence: CDR1 DFQATT, CDR2 SNEGSKA (reference sequence). The CDR3 extends over 15 amino acids. With V trimmed by 1 base and J by 7 bases, 11 bases remained unmatched. CDR3 in amino acids: CSARVMGQDILGYTF. CDR3 in DNA: TGCAGTGCTAGAGTGATGGGACAGGACATTCTTGGCTACACCTTC.

This chain uses TRBV29-1 with TRBJ2-5; a possible D gene is TRBD2 (5 bases). The CDR3 covers 12 residues. From germline, CDR1 is SQVTM and CDR2 ANQGSEA. V lost 6 bases and J lost 5, with 13 bases in between. As DNA, the CDR3 is TGCAGCGTGTGGAAAGGCGGGGAGACCCAGTACTTC. Protein: CSVWKGGETQYF. The full variable domain, completed using reference TRBV29-1 and TRBJ2-5, is SAVISQKPSRDICQRGTSLTIQCQVDSQVTMMFWYRQQPGQSLTLIATANQGSEATYESGFVIDKFPISRPNLTFSTLTVSNMSPEDSSIYLCSVWKGGETQYFGPGTRLLVL.

V gene TRBV25-1 combines with J gene TRBJ2-3, with D perhaps TRBD2 (6 bases). V was shortened by 4 bases and J by 2 bases, with 16 bases between the two germline ends. Looked up from germline, CDR1 is MGHDK and CDR2 is SYGVNS. The CDR3 totals 16 residues. The CDR3 DNA follows: TGTGCCAGCAGTGCAATGGGACTGTTGAACACAGATACGCAGTATTTT. This sequence encodes CASSAMGLLNTDTQYF.